This TCR beta chain came from a study of CD8 T cells in Susac syndrome. Per the germline V gene, CDR1 is SGHRS and CDR2 is YFSETQ. This CDR3 contains 16 residues. V lost 3 bases, J lost 6 bases, and 9 bases stayed unmatched. When the RNA was reverse transcribed, random hexamers were used with an input of roughly 0.5 to 1 ug. An immunoSEQ multiplex PCR amplified TCR beta CDR3 over 54 Vbeta and 13 Jbeta. From the immunoSEQ multiplex PCR reads, TCRdb called clonotypes with MiXCR, one entry per CDR3 protein. The sample lists more than 130,000 distinct CDR3 sequences, around 94% seen once, with about 0.26% in the top ten.

The sample comprised CD8+ T cells from PBMCs. The chain employs TRBV5-1 and TRBJ2-1; TRBD2 matches 10 bases. This TCR derives from a human donor in good health. The CDR3 DNA sequence: TGCGCCAGCAGCTGGCAGACTAGCGGGCAGAGCAATGAGCAGTTCTTC. It encodes CASSWQTSGQSNEQFF.